One sample yielded the 9 T cell receptor beta chains listed below, sequenced in a study of cytomegalovirus exposure and HLA in healthy donors. PCR employed 60 Vbeta and 13 Jbeta primers. The data were produced by immunoSEQ multiplex PCR, yet TCRdb's version contains in-frame clones alone and is incomplete. The sample has some 150,000 clones; under 75% are singletons. Material for sequencing was PBMCs. The receptors stem from a woman between 40 and 55 years old in good health and CMV-seronegative.

This clone occurred a few times. The rearrangement links TRBV28 to TRBJ2-7, with 7 bases fitting TRBD1. Germline values: CDR1 MDHEN, CDR2 SYDVKM. V lost 5 bases to trimming and J lost 3 bases; unmatched junction nucleotides: 10. The CDR3 sequence is 15 residues long. In DNA, the CDR3 is TGTGCCAGCAGTACGTTATGGGACAGCCGCTACGAGCAGTACTTC. Translating gives CASSTLWDSRYEQYF.

The V and J genes are TRBV7-3 and TRBJ2-2; 12 bases match TRBD2. The germline gives CDR1 SGHTA, CDR2 FQGTGA. The V segment lost 2 bases and the J segment 6 bases; nucleotides outside the gene matches: 1. This CDR3 has 15 residues. CDR3 amino acids: CASSLLAGGPGELFF. The CDR3 DNA sequence: TGTGCCAGCAGCTTACTAGCGGGGGGGCCCGGGGAGCTGTTTTTT. Full variable domain (remainder filled in from reference TRBV7-3 and TRBJ2-2): GAGVSQTPSNKVTEKGKYVELRCDPISGHTALYWYRQSLGQGPEFLIYFQGTGAADDSGLPNDRFFAVRPEGSVSTLKIQRTERGDSAVYLCASSLLAGGPGELFFGEGSRLTVL.

This chain links TRBV19 with TRBJ1-3; D perhaps matches TRBD1 (5 bases). This CDR3 is 16 amino acids long. V was shortened by 5 bases and J by 0 bases, with 14 bases between the two germline ends. Germline V lookup: CDR1 LNHDA, CDR2 SQIVND (reference sequence). CDR3 in DNA: TGTGCCAGTAGTGCCCTCGGGGGGTACTCTGGAAACACCATATATTTT. Its translation: CASSALGGYSGNTIYF.

J is TRBJ2-3 and V is TRBV18; TRBD1 is a possible D gene (6 bases). CDR1 and CDR2 from the germline V gene are KGHSH and LQKENI. The CDR3 contains 16 residues. Trimming stripped 3 bases from V and 0 bases from J, with 13 bases between. Here the CDR3 reads CASSPLGQSSTDTQYF. CDR3 DNA sequence: TGTGCCAGCTCACCCCTCGGACAGAGTAGCACAGATACGCAGTATTTT.

The V call is TRBV19, the J call TRBJ2-6, with 7 bases that match TRBD2. CDR3 size: 15 residues. Germline V gene data show CDR1 as LNHDA and CDR2 as SQIVND (reference sequence). V lost 4 bases to trimming and J lost 2 bases; unmatched junction nucleotides: 2. The DNA of the CDR3 is TGTGCCAGTAGTAATGGGGGGGCTGGGGCCAACGTCCTGACTTTC. The encoded protein is CASSNGGAGANVLTF.

The rearrangement links TRBV7-9 to TRBJ1-2; D is uncertain. The CDR3 has 12 amino acids. Trimming shortened V by 3 bases and J by 8 bases, and 10 bases separated the two germline ends. Germline V CDR1 and CDR2: SEHNR, FQNEAQ (reference sequence). CDR3 DNA sequence: TGTGCCAGCAGCTTCCCTTTCCTCGGCTACACCTTC. Its protein is CASSFPFLGYTF.

The gene calls are TRBV4-3 and TRBJ2-1; 9 bases fit TRBD2. The trim removed 2 bases at V and 4 bases at J, leaving 6 bases unmatched. The germline V gene encodes CDR1 LGHNA and CDR2 YSLEER. CDR3 length equals 16 residues. Here the CDR3 reads CASSQRSGGFYNEQFF. The CDR3 DNA is TGCGCCAGCAGCCAAAGGAGCGGGGGGTTTTACAATGAGCAGTTCTTC.

The rearrangement links TRBV2 to TRBJ1-5, with D possibly being TRBD1 (5 bases). Trimming took 9 bases from V and 4 from J, leaving 22 bases between them. Germline values: CDR1 SNHLY, CDR2 FYNNEI. This CDR3 contains 16 residues. This CDR3 is CASSRQGPLENQPQHF. As DNA, the CDR3 is TGTGCCAGTTCCCGCCAGGGCCCGCTCGAAAATCAGCCCCAGCATTTT.

This clone was detected only a few times. The rearrangement uses TRBV27 and TRBJ1-5; 7 bases are shared with TRBD1. The CDR3 loop spans 14 amino acids. The V gene's germline CDR1 is MNHEY and CDR2 SMNVEV (reference sequence). The junction had 4 bases not matched to a gene; V was cut back by 6 bases and J by 2 bases. CDR3 DNA sequence: TGTGCCAGCAGCCCGACAGGGCGCAATCAGCCCCAGCATTTT. Protein: CASSPTGRNQPQHF.